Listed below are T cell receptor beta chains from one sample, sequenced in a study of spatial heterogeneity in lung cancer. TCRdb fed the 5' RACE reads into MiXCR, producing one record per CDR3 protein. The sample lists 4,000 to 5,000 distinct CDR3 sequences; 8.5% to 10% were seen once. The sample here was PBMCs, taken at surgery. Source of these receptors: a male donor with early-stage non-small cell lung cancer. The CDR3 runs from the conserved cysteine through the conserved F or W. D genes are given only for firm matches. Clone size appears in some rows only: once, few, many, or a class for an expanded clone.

CDR3 DNA: TGTGCCAGCAGCTTAGAAGCTAGCGGGACCTTCACAGATACGCAGTATTTT
CDR3 protein: CASSLEASGTFTDTQYF
V gene: TRBV7-8
clone size: NA
J gene: TRBJ2-3
D gene: TRBD2

CDR3 DNA: TGTGCCAGCAGCGTAGGGACAGCCTATGGCTACACCTTC
CDR3 protein: CASSVGTAYGYTF
V gene: TRBV7-8
clone size: hyperexpanded
J gene: TRBJ1-2
D gene: TRBD1

CDR3 DNA: TGTGCCAGCAGCCGGGGGGGCCTTTACAATGAGCAGTTCTTC
CDR3 protein: CASSRGGLYNEQFF
V gene: TRBV7-3
clone size: many
J gene: TRBJ2-1
D gene: TRBD2

CDR3 DNA: TGCGCCAGCAGCTCGGGGGCGACAGGGGGAAAAGAGACCCAGTACTTC
CDR3 protein: CASSSGATGGKETQYF
V gene: TRBV5-1
clone size: medium-sized
J gene: TRBJ2-5
D gene: TRBD1

CDR3 DNA: TGTGCCATCAGTGATCCGGGCTCCTACGAGCAGTACTTC
CDR3 protein: CAISDPGSYEQYF
V gene: TRBV10-3
clone size: many
J gene: TRBJ2-7
D gene: NA

CDR3 DNA: TGTGCCAGCAGTTTATCGTTAGGACAGGGTGCCCACGAGCAGTACTTC
CDR3 protein: CASSLSLGQGAHEQYF
V gene: TRBV27
clone size: many
J gene: TRBJ2-7
D gene: TRBD1

CDR3 DNA: TGTGCCAGCACCACTCCGGGGTTTGTCTTGTTCGAGCAGTACTTC
CDR3 protein: CASTTPGFVLFEQYF
V gene: TRBV28
clone size: NA
J gene: TRBJ2-7
D gene: NA

CDR3 DNA: TGTGCCAGCAGCTCGGGACTACCCCCCCAAGGGACCCAGTACTTC
CDR3 protein: CASSSGLPPQGTQYF
V gene: TRBV9
clone size: many
J gene: TRBJ2-5
D gene: TRBD2

CDR3 DNA: TGTGCCAGCAGTCTGGGGAGCGGGACGGAAGTCCCAAATACGCAGTATTTT
CDR3 protein: CASSLGSGTEVPNTQYF
V gene: TRBV27
clone size: few
J gene: TRBJ2-3
D gene: TRBD2

CDR3 DNA: TGCGCCAGCTCCCGTCTAGCTGTGTATTACGAGCAGTACTTC
CDR3 protein: CASSRLAVYYEQYF
V gene: TRBV10-2
clone size: NA
J gene: TRBJ2-7
D gene: NA

CDR3 DNA: TGTGCCAGCAGCGGGGGACCCAGTCACTATGGCTACACCTTC
CDR3 protein: CASSGGPSHYGYTF
V gene: TRBV5-5
clone size: NA
J gene: TRBJ1-2
D gene: NA

CDR3 DNA: TGTGCCAGCAGCTTTGGCGGTGGGAACACTGAAGCTTTCTTT
CDR3 protein: CASSFGGGNTEAFF
V gene: TRBV7-6
clone size: NA
J gene: TRBJ1-1
D gene: NA

CDR3 DNA: TGCGCCAGCAGTCAATGGTTAGCGACCGGGGAGCTGTTTTTT
CDR3 protein: CASSQWLATGELFF
V gene: TRBV23-1
clone size: many
J gene: TRBJ2-2
D gene: NA

CDR3 DNA: TGTGCCAGCAGCGCCGGATTGGGACAGGAGAGCACAGATACGCAGTATTTT
CDR3 protein: CASSAGLGQESTDTQYF
V gene: TRBV9
clone size: medium-sized
J gene: TRBJ2-3
D gene: TRBD1

CDR3 DNA: TGTGCCAGTAGCTCCCTTGGGCAGGCGGCTCGTGAGACCCAGTACTTC
CDR3 protein: CASSSLGQAARETQYF
V gene: TRBV19
clone size: many
J gene: TRBJ2-5
D gene: NA

CDR3 DNA: TGCGCCAGCAGCTTGGTCCCAGATACCGTGGCCAAAAACATTCAGTACTTC
CDR3 protein: CASSLVPDTVAKNIQYF
V gene: TRBV5-1
clone size: few
J gene: TRBJ2-4
D gene: NA

CDR3 DNA: TGCGCCAGCAGCTTGGTGGCAGGGCTGCCCCAAGAGACCCAGTACTTC
CDR3 protein: CASSLVAGLPQETQYF
V gene: TRBV5-1
clone size: many
J gene: TRBJ2-5
D gene: NA

CDR3 DNA: TGTGCCATCAGAATTAGCGGGGCCAACCCCAATGAGCAGTTCTTC
CDR3 protein: CAIRISGANPNEQFF
V gene: TRBV10-3
clone size: few
J gene: TRBJ2-1
D gene: TRBD2

CDR3 DNA: TGTGCCAGCACCGAGATCCAGCAAGAGACCCAGTACTTC
CDR3 protein: CASTEIQQETQYF
V gene: TRBV28
clone size: many
J gene: TRBJ2-5
D gene: NA

CDR3 DNA: TGCGCCAGCGGATACCTCACAGATACGCAGTATTTT
CDR3 protein: CASGYLTDTQYF
V gene: TRBV5-1
clone size: many
J gene: TRBJ2-3
D gene: NA

CDR3 DNA: TGTGCCAGCCAGGGACTCCCGAGGAGGCAGTTCTTC
CDR3 protein: CASQGLPRRQFF
V gene: TRBV19
clone size: NA
J gene: TRBJ2-1
D gene: NA

CDR3 DNA: TGTGCCTGGAGCGCTAGGGGTACCGGCAATCAGCCCCAGCATTTT
CDR3 protein: CAWSARGTGNQPQHF
V gene: TRBV30
clone size: NA
J gene: TRBJ1-5
D gene: NA

CDR3 DNA: TGTGCCAGCAGCTTAGGACTGTTCCACTACAATGAGCAGTTCTTC
CDR3 protein: CASSLGLFHYNEQFF
V gene: TRBV7-2
clone size: many
J gene: TRBJ2-1
D gene: NA

CDR3 DNA: TGTGCCAGCAGTTTACTACTAGCGGGGCGATATACGCAGTATTTT
CDR3 protein: CASSLLLAGRYTQYF
V gene: TRBV28
clone size: many
J gene: TRBJ2-3
D gene: TRBD2

CDR3 DNA: TGCAGCGTTGAAATACCACGAAACAATGAGCAGTTCTTC
CDR3 protein: CSVEIPRNNEQFF
V gene: TRBV29-1
clone size: many
J gene: TRBJ2-1
D gene: NA

CDR3 DNA: TGTGCCAGCAGCTTAGAAGCGATGGGGCGGGAGACCCAGTACTTC
CDR3 protein: CASSLEAMGRETQYF
V gene: TRBV7-9
clone size: NA
J gene: TRBJ2-5
D gene: NA

CDR3 DNA: TGTGCCACTATTGGGTACTACACTGAAGCTTTCTTT
CDR3 protein: CATIGYYTEAFF
V gene: TRBV10-3
clone size: many
J gene: TRBJ1-1
D gene: NA